Listed below are T cell receptor beta chains from one sample, sequenced in a study of CD8 T cells in Susac syndrome. TCRdb reprocessed the immunoSEQ multiplex PCR reads with MiXCR, giving one entry per CDR3 protein. This sample has roughly 200,000 distinct CDR3 sequences, with roughly 94% found just once. The sample taken for sequencing was CD4+ T cells from PBMCs. All receptors derive from a human donor in good health. CDR3s include the opening cysteine and the closing phenylalanine or tryptophan. Each record gives: V gene, J gene, CDR3 protein.

>TRBV4-1|TRBJ1-2
CASSPRWRQGSVQDGYTF
>TRBV29-1|TRBJ2-2
CSVNAPGTENTGELFF
>TRBV30|TRBJ1-4
CAWNLRGGDEKLFF
>TRBV30|TRBJ2-3
CAGQGWRGTTDTQYF
>TRBV11-2|TRBJ2-5
CASSPPAGLPETQYF
>TRBV14|TRBJ1-1
CASSQEGGPARGAFF
>TRBV7-2|TRBJ1-2
CASSLNRGPFGYTF
>TRBV7-9|TRBJ2-2
CASSAPRGGTNTGELFF
>TRBV19|TRBJ1-5
CASSFPPGQRNQPQHF
>TRBV18|TRBJ1-5
CASSPKGGIGHNQPQHF
>TRBV20-1|TRBJ1-2
CSARTANGYTF
>TRBV7-9|TRBJ2-2
CASSLGSTDTGELFF
>TRBV4-3|TRBJ2-3
CASSQDRGGVDTQYF
>TRBV7-8|TRBJ1-2
CASSLAPTEDGYTF
>TRBV6-1|TRBJ1-1
CASRATGRDTEAFF
>TRBV20-1|TRBJ2-2
CSARTGTNTGELFF
>TRBV30|TRBJ1-2
CAWSAPDRGQSYGYTF
>TRBV3-1|TRBJ2-3
CASGLAITDTQYF
>TRBV11-2|TRBJ1-1
CASSLERAGEAFF
>TRBV3-1|TRBJ1-2
CASSNAVLGGYTF
>TRBV10-3|TRBJ2-5
CAISPQYQETQYF
>TRBV3-1|TRBJ1-1
CASSQSADTEAFF
>TRBV9|TRBJ2-2
CASSVITGELFF
>TRBV5-4|TRBJ1-2
CASKEGLEGYTF
>TRBV20-1|TRBJ2-7
CSAQLAGGSYEQYF